The T cell receptor (beta chain) described here comes from a study of T cells in Graves' hyperthyroidism and ophthalmopathy. Regarding the study as a whole: Within blood appeared most thyroid clonotypes that had expanded above 0.001.

Patients were excluded for uncontrolled infection, other autoimmune disease, pregnancy or lactation. Together with thyroid ultrasound, orbital computed tomography, serum thyroxine and TRAb, clinical symptoms were used for diagnoses. Worth noting for this clonotype: Its antigen is unidentified. The CDR3 does not close with the conserved phenylalanine or tryptophan, likely indicating a read error.

Using RNA transcripts as the source, TCR beta CDR3 regions were amplified. When the TCR CDR3 underwent first-round RT-PCR, the HTBI primer set was used. TCRdb redid the calling of the multiplex PCR reads with MiXCR, one entry per CDR3 protein. The profile shows roughly 500,000 distinct CDR3 sequences, approximately 44% of them singletons. V lost 4 bases to trimming and J lost 6 bases; unmatched junction nucleotides: 5. The CDR3 is made up of 12 amino acids. CDR1 is SQVTM, CDR2 ANQGSEA, per germline. The sample consisted of peripheral blood or thyroid tissue (not recorded which). The genes are TRBV29-1 and TRBJ1-1; 7 bases are shared with TRBD1. This clonotype was obtained from an adult woman with Graves' disease, either hyperthyroidism or ophthalmopathy (not recorded which). The CDR3 region is CSVGITGAEAFL. The DNA for the CDR3 is TGCAGCGTTGGGATAACAGGGGCTGAAGCTTTCTTG.